This T cell receptor beta chain was captured by sequencing in a study of blood T cell repertoires in COVID-19. The CDR3 spans 15 residues. J gave up 3 bases and V 4 bases, and 3 bases lay outside the gene matches. Germline V CDR1 and CDR2: SGHNT, YYREEE (reference sequence). The repertoire was sequenced with immunoSEQ multiplex PCR; TCRdb's copy has only in-frame clones and lacks some. Of over 120,000 clones in the sample, 70% to 80% are singletons; the top ten hold more than 3.5%. The TCR was taken from a woman of 80 years or more with active or convalescent COVID-19. The chain links TRBV5-4 to TRBJ2-1; 11 bases map to TRBD1. Material: peripheral blood. CDR3 coding DNA: TGTGCCAGCAGCGGACAGGGGGCCATCTACAATGAGCAGTTCTTC. Amino acids: CASSGQGAIYNEQFF.